A single sample is the source of the 3 T cell receptor beta chains below, sequenced in a study of blood T cell repertoires in COVID-19. The data were produced by immunoSEQ multiplex PCR, yet TCRdb's version contains in-frame clones alone and is incomplete. The sample consists of about 150,000 clones, more than 80% of them appearing once. Source material: peripheral blood. These receptors all stem from a man between 65 and 85 years old with acute or convalescent COVID-19.

The V call is TRBV4-1, the J call TRBJ1-5; TRBD1 aligns across 12 bases. Germline V lookup: CDR1 MGHRA, CDR2 YSYEKL. The CDR3 sequence is 17 residues long. The J segment lost 1 base and the V segment lost 4 bases, leaving 5 bases of the junction unmatched. CDR3 residues: CASSPGQGAWSNQPQHF. CDR3 nucleotide sequence: TGCGCCAGCAGCCCGGGACAGGGGGCGTGGAGCAATCAGCCCCAGCATTTT.

This chain joins TRBV6-5 and TRBJ1-5; 12 bases align to TRBD1. CDR3 length: 14 amino acids. Germline CDR1 is MNHEY and CDR2 is SVGAGI. J was trimmed by 6 bases and V by 6 bases; bases with no gene match: 3. The CDR3, as DNA: TGTGCCAGCAGAGGGACAGGGGGCGGTCAGCCCCAGCATTTT. It is translated as CASRGTGGGQPQHF.

This chain uses TRBV7-6 with TRBJ2-7; a possible D gene is TRBD2 (5 bases). Germline V gene data show CDR1 as SGHVS and CDR2 as FNYEAQ. The CDR3 has 15 amino acids. Trimming cost V 1 base and J 4 bases, with 14 bases left between them. The CDR3 bases are TGTGCCAGCAGCTTAGGTCGGGGAGCGGCATACGAGCAGTACTTC. It specifies CASSLGRGAAYEQYF.